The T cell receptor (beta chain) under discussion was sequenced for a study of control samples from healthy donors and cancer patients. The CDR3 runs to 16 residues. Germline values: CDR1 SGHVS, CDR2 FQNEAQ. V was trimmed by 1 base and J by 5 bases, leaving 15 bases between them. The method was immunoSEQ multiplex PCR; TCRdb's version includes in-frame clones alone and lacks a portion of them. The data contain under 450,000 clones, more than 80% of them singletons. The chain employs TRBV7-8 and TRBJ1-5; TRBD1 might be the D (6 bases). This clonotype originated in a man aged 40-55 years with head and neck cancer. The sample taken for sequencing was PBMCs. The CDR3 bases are TGTGCCAGCAGCTTAGGGTTAAGGACAGAGTATCAGCCCCAGCATTTT. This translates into CASSLGLRTEYQPQHF.